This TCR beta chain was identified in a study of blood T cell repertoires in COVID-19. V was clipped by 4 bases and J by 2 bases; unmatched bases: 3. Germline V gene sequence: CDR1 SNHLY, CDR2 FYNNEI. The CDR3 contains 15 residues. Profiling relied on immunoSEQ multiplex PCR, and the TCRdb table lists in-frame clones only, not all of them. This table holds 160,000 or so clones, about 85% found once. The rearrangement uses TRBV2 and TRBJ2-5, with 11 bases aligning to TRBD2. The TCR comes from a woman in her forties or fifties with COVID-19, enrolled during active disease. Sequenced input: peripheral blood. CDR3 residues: CASSALAGGQETQYF. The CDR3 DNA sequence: TGTGCCAGCAGTGCTTTAGCGGGGGGGCAAGAGACCCAGTACTTC.